This T cell receptor beta chain was obtained from a study of Siglec-9 on CD8 T cells in melanoma (dated by TCRdb to about 2019). For the wider study: The study investigated Siglec-9 expression on CD8+ T cells and the role of Siglec-9 in regulating T cells in the melanoma tumor microenvironment.

Library preparation was by the immunoSEQ multiplex PCR assay. TCRdb holds this immuneACCESS table with in-frame rearrangements only. Some clones are missing; in checked studies, unresolved V genes explain under half, and the rest has no known cause. In this sample the table shows 29,000 or so clones, 75% to 90% of which occur a single time. Of the sample, roughly 6% is held by the ten largest clones. V has 6 bases trimmed and J has 8 bases trimmed; junction bases matching no gene number 16. Per the germline V gene, SGHAT is the CDR1 and FQNNGV is the CDR2. The CDR3 contains 17 residues, cysteine and phenylalanine counted. The read is trimmed to its CDR3 DNA, 51 bases read in frame from base 1. The investigation overall reported the following: According to the reported findings, Siglec-9 marked and regulated a subset of effector memory CD8+ T cells that seemed to build up inside melanoma tumors.

Notes on this clone: What antigen it recognizes has not been identified. No quality values exist for individual bases; no much larger clone is one base distant.

Sequencing was carried out using Siglec-9- CD8+ T cells sorted from blood. The cell subset or site label for this specimen denotes: CD8 T cells lacking Siglec-9. The sequence came from a human donor in good health. The chain is encoded by TRBV11-2 joined to TRBJ2-1, with 10 bases in between that match TRBD1. The CDR3 protein is CASRFNSGTGARDEQFF. The nucleotides read TGTGCCAGCAGATTTAATTCCGGGACAGGGGCGAGGGATGAGCAGTTCTTC.